Shown below are 15 T cell receptor beta chains from a single sample sequenced in a study of blood T cell repertoires in COVID-19. Some clones are missing from TCRdb's copy, which holds only in-frame ones; the method was immunoSEQ multiplex PCR. The table includes some 490,000 clones, 70% to 90% detected once. The sequencing sample was made of peripheral blood. The receptors here all came from a human donor in a cohort sampled during active COVID-19.

CDR3 sequence: CSVEETSGRLGTQYF. CDR3 nucleotides: TGCAGCGTTGAAGAAACTAGCGGGAGATTAGGTACGCAGTATTTT. J is TRBJ2-3 and V is TRBV29-1; TRBD2 matches 11 bases. This CDR3 region has 15 residues. Germline V gene lookup returns CDR1 SQVTM and CDR2 ANQGSEA. Trimming at V came to 0 bases and at J to 8 bases, leaving 7 bases not matched to a gene.

V and J are TRBV27 and TRBJ2-1; TRBD2 matches 7 bases. Germline CDR1 and CDR2: MNHEY and SMNVEV (reference sequence). The CDR3 length is 16 residues. The V and J ends lost 1 base and 8 bases, in that order; junction bases with no gene match: 11. CDR3 in DNA: TGTGCCAGCAGTTTATGGGCTAGCGGTGGGCGGGATGAGCAGTTCTTC. Amino acid sequence: CASSLWASGGRDEQFF.

This chain connects TRBV24-1 to TRBJ1-1; perhaps TRBD1 as D (5 bases). Trimming took off 5 bases at V and 4 bases at J, with 13 bases between the two ends. Looked up from germline, CDR1 is KGHDR and CDR2 is SFDVKD. The CDR3 loop spans 14 amino acids. The CDR3 DNA reads as TGTGCCACCAGTGGGGGGGTCCCCCCCACTGAAGCTTTCTTT. Its protein is CATSGGVPPTEAFF.

The chain has TRBV7-3 and TRBJ2-1; 7 bases are shared with TRBD2. The V gene end was trimmed by 2 bases and the J gene end by 4 bases; junction bases not matched to a gene: 5. Germline values: CDR1 SGHTA, CDR2 FQGTGA. The CDR3 extends over 15 amino acids. The CDR3 region is CASSLDRTSYNEQFF. In DNA, the CDR3 is TGTGCCAGCAGCTTAGATAGGACTAGTTACAATGAGCAGTTCTTC. The full variable domain, completed using reference TRBV7-3 and TRBJ2-1, is GAGVSQTPSNKVTEKGKYVELRCDPISGHTALYWYRQSLGQGPEFLIYFQGTGAADDSGLPNDRFFAVRPEGSVSTLKIQRTERGDSAVYLCASSLDRTSYNEQFFGPGTRLTVL.

This chain joins TRBV11-2 and TRBJ2-3; 13 bases are shared with TRBD2. V lost 4 bases to trimming and J lost 3 bases; unmatched junction nucleotides: 10. Germline V CDR1 and CDR2: SGHAT, FQNNGV. CDR3 length equals 18 residues. The CDR3 sequence: CASSSILAGGPLTDTQYF. CDR3 in DNA: TGTGCCAGCAGCTCCATACTAGCGGGAGGGCCTTTGACAGATACGCAGTATTTT.

This chain uses TRBV29-1 with TRBJ2-3; D is ambiguous. The CDR3 is 13 residues long. Trimming removed 7 bases from V and 6 bases from J, with 17 bases in between. Germline V gives CDR1 SQVTM, CDR2 ANQGSEA. CDR3 coding DNA: TGCAGCGGGAGACCTACTTCAGTGGATACGCAGTATTTT. The encoded protein is CSGRPTSVDTQYF.

The genes are TRBV6-5 and TRBJ2-5, with 12 nucleotides matching TRBD1. CDR1 is MNHEY, CDR2 SVGAGI, per germline. The CDR3 totals 16 residues. Trimming took 4 bases from V and 5 from J; bases not matched to a gene: 8. The DNA for the CDR3 is TGTGCCAGCAGTTCGGGACAGGGGGCCCCCAGGGAGACCCAGTACTTC. It specifies CASSSGQGAPRETQYF.

The gene calls are TRBV28 and TRBJ1-4; TRBD1 might be the D (6 bases). The V and J ends lost 6 bases and 1 base respectively, with 12 bases between them. Looked up from germline, CDR1 is MDHEN and CDR2 is SYDVKM. The CDR3 covers 15 residues. This CDR3 is CASSFDRRTNEKLFF. DNA of the CDR3: TGTGCCAGCAGCTTCGACAGGAGAACTAATGAAAAACTGTTTTTT.

This sequence joins TRBV18 and TRBJ2-7, with D maybe TRBD2 (6 bases). Germline V gene lookup returns CDR1 KGHSH and CDR2 LQKENI. Trimming cost V 3 bases and J 4 bases, with 13 bases left between them. This CDR3 spans 14 amino acids. The CDR3 is CASSPLLASYEQYF. The CDR3 bases are TGTGCCAGCTCACCCCTACTAGCTTCGTACGAGCAGTACTTC.

CDR3 sequence (DNA): TGTGCCAGCAGTAAAGGCGGGGGATATATGAACACTGAAGCTTTCTTT. Protein product: CASSKGGGYMNTEAFF. The chain couples TRBV6-1 to TRBJ1-1; D is possibly TRBD1 (5 bases). The CDR3 totals 16 residues. V lost 5 bases to trimming and J lost 0 bases, with 16 bases between them. CDR1 and CDR2 (germline): MNHNS, SASEGT.

The chain carries TRBV6-5 and TRBJ2-7; the D is unclear. The CDR3 contains 13 residues. Trimming left V 7 bases short and J 6 bases short, with 16 bases between. CDR1 is MNHEY, CDR2 SVGAGI, per germline. This CDR3 reads CASIRTSPGEQYF. The CDR3 DNA sequence: TGTGCCAGCATTCGAACTTCTCCGGGCGAGCAGTACTTC.

This clone was detected once. This sequence joins TRBV7-2 and TRBJ2-1, with 10 bases matching TRBD2. Germline lookup yields CDR1 SGHTA and CDR2 FQGNSA. There are 16 residues in the CDR3. V trimming: 5 bases; J trimming: 1 base; junction bases outside the gene matches: 5. CDR3 sequence: CASSPRTSGSYNEQFF. CDR3 bases: TGTGCCAGCAGCCCGCGGACTAGCGGTTCCTACAATGAGCAGTTCTTC. The whole variable domain, filled in from reference TRBV7-2 and TRBJ2-1, reads GAGVSQSPSNKVTEKGKDVELRCDPISGHTALYWYRQSLGQGLEFLIYFQGNSAPDKSGLPSDRFSAERTGGSVSTLTIQRTQQEDSAVYLCASSPRTSGSYNEQFFGPGTRLTVL.

V gene TRBV11-2 combines with J gene TRBJ2-5; maybe TRBD2 (5 bases). Germline values: CDR1 SGHAT, CDR2 FQNNGV. Trimming stripped 2 bases from V and 4 bases from J, with 8 bases between. The CDR3 length is 13 residues. The CDR3 coding sequence is TGTGCCAGCAGCTTACAGCGGTTAGAGACCCAGTACTTC. Protein: CASSLQRLETQYF.

The rearrangement joins TRBV5-5 to TRBJ1-1; possible D gene TRBD1, 5 bases. The CDR3 contains 12 residues. The ends were cut back, 0 bases at V and 10 bases at J, with 10 bases in the middle. Germline V gene lookup returns CDR1 SGHKS and CDR2 YYEKEE (reference sequence). Here the CDR3 reads CASSLVWQGAFF. Here the CDR3 DNA reads TGTGCCAGCAGCTTGGTCTGGCAGGGAGCTTTCTTT.

J is TRBJ2-3 and V is TRBV7-9; a possible D gene is TRBD2 (6 bases). Trimming pared 2 bases from V and 2 bases from J, leaving 8 bases between. The CDR3 extends over 14 amino acids. Germline CDR1 and CDR2: SEHNR and FQNEAQ (reference sequence). For the CDR3, the DNA is TGTGCCAGCAGCTTAAGGGACTTCACAGATACGCAGTATTTT. This gives the protein CASSLRDFTDTQYF.